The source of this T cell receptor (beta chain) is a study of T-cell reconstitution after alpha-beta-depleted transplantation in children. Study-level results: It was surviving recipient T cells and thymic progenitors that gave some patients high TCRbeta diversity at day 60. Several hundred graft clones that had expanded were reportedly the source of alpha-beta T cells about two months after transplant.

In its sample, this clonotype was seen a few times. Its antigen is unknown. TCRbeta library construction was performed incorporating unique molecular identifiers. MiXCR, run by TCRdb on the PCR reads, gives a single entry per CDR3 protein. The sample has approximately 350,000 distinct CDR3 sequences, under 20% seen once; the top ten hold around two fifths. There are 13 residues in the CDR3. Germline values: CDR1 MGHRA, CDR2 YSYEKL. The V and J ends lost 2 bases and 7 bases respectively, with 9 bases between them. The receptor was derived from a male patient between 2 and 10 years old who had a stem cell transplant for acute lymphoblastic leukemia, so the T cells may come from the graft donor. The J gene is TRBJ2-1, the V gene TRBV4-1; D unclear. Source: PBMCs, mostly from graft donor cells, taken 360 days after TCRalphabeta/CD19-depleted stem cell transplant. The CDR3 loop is CASSQLQQNEQFF. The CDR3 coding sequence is TGCGCCAGCAGCCAACTACAACAAAATGAGCAGTTCTTC.